What follows are 24 T cell receptor beta chains derived from one specimen sequenced in a study of OX40 agonist ivuxolimab in advanced cancers. TCRdb keeps only in-frame clones here, not all; method: immunoSEQ multiplex PCR. Of over 85,000 clones in the sample, roughly four fifths were seen once. This specimen was CD4+ or CD8+ T cells sorted from blood, taken in a trial of the OX40 agonist ivuxolimab. The receptors were gathered from an adult with an advanced solid tumor such as melanoma, head and neck, liver or kidney cancer.

The chain joins TRBV28 to TRBJ2-7, with 12 nucleotides matching TRBD2. This CDR3 contains 16 residues. The trim removed 1 base at V and 3 bases at J, leaving 4 bases unmatched. The germline CDR1 and CDR2 sequences are MDHEN and SYDVKM. The CDR3 loop reads CASSLSLTSGSYEQYF. CDR3 DNA sequence: TGTGCCAGCAGTTTATCCCTGACTAGCGGGAGCTACGAGCAGTACTTC.

In DNA form, the CDR3 reads TGTGCCAGCAGTCCCCCCAGGGGGCTACAAAATTCACCCCTCCACTTT. It yields the protein CASSPPRGLQNSPLHF. The chain recombines TRBV28 with TRBJ1-6; 8 nucleotides line up with TRBD1. Germline V gene lookup returns CDR1 MDHEN and CDR2 SYDVKM. Germline trimming cut 5 bases from V and 7 bases from J; bases unmatched to any gene: 10. The CDR3 is made up of 16 amino acids.

The V gene is TRBV7-9, the J gene TRBJ1-5; TRBD1 matches at 11 bases. CDR1 and CDR2 from the germline V gene are SEHNR and FQNEAQ (reference sequence). V lost 4 bases and J lost 6; bases outside the gene matches: 5. There are 15 residues in the CDR3. The CDR3 region is CASSSTGQGAQPQHF. CDR3 DNA sequence: TGTGCCAGCAGCTCGACCGGACAGGGGGCTCAGCCCCAGCATTTT.

This rearrangement joins TRBV10-3 to TRBJ1-1; tentative D call: TRBD1 (6 bases). The CDR3 sequence is 14 residues long. CDR1 is ENHRY and CDR2 is SYGVKD in the germline V gene. Trimming removed 7 bases from V and 0 bases from J, with 12 bases in between. The CDR3 bases are TGTGCCATCAAGAATCAGGGGTTGAACACTGAAGCTTTCTTT. It is translated as CAIKNQGLNTEAFF.

The J gene is TRBJ2-6, the V gene TRBV9; D could derive from TRBD1 or TRBD2 (5 bases each). CDR1 is SGDLS, CDR2 YYNGEE, per germline. The ends were cut back, 4 bases at V and 1 base at J, with 12 bases in the middle. The CDR3 extends over 16 amino acids. The CDR3, as DNA: TGTGCCAGCAGCCGAAATGGGGGATCTGGGGCCAACGTCCTGACTTTC. This translates into CASSRNGGSGANVLTF. Complete variable domain (other parts from reference TRBV9 and TRBJ2-6): DSGVTQTPKHLITATGQRVTLRCSPRSGDLSVYWYQQSLDQGLQFLIQYYNGEERAKGNILERFSAQQFPDLHSELNLSSLELGDSALYFCASSRNGGSGANVLTFGAGSRLTVL.

The chain joins TRBV7-2 to TRBJ2-5; the D gene is possibly TRBD2 (5 bases). Trimming took 4 bases from V and 7 from J, leaving 13 bases between them. The V gene's germline CDR1 is SGHTA and CDR2 FQGNSA. The CDR3 runs 13 residues. The CDR3 nucleotides read TGTGCCAGCAGCTATACTAGTGCCGGGACCCAGTACTTC. Protein sequence: CASSYTSAGTQYF.

Remarks on this clone: This same CDR3 is encoded by further DNA sequences in the sample. The CDR3 is CASSPSGGVYNEQFF. CDR3 in DNA: TGTGCCAGCAGCCCATCAGGCGGGGTCTACAATGAGCAGTTCTTC. The chain couples TRBV7-2 to TRBJ2-1; D might be TRBD2 (6 bases). V was shortened by 5 bases and J by 3 bases, with 14 bases between the two germline ends. Germline CDR1 reads SGHTA; CDR2 reads FQGNSA. CDR3 length: 15 amino acids.

J is TRBJ1-2 and V is TRBV19; 8 bases are a match to TRBD1. V lost 7 bases and J lost 6; bases outside the gene matches: 7. The CDR3 runs 13 residues. Germline V gene sequence: CDR1 LNHDA, CDR2 SQIVND (reference sequence). CDR3 sequence: CASTGQGWNGYTF. The CDR3 DNA is TGTGCCAGTACCGGACAGGGCTGGAATGGCTACACCTTC. Full variable domain (rest looked up from reference TRBV19 and TRBJ1-2): DGGITQSPKYLFRKEGQNVTLSCEQNLNHDAMYWYRQDPGQGLRLIYYSQIVNDFQKGDIAEGYSVSREKKESFPLTVTSAQKNPTAFYLCASTGQGWNGYTFGSGTRLTVV.

The CDR3 coding sequence is TGTGCCAGCAGCTTAGGCCCCACGGATACGCAGTATTTT. Residues: CASSLGPTDTQYF. J is TRBJ2-3 and V is TRBV7-7, with D hard to call. The CDR3 length is 13 residues. Germline CDR1 reads SSHAT; CDR2 reads FNYEAQ (reference sequence). V shed 1 base and J shed 6 bases, with 8 bases lying between them.

The genes are TRBV7-2 and TRBJ1-5; 9 nucleotides match TRBD1. V was clipped by 5 bases and J by 8 bases; unmatched bases: 4. Germline assignment: CDR1 SGHTA and CDR2 FQGNSA. CDR3 length: 13 residues. The CDR3 sequence is CASSQDRGEPQHF. In nucleotides, the CDR3 is TGTGCCAGCAGCCAGGACAGGGGTGAGCCCCAGCATTTT. The whole variable domain, filled in from reference TRBV7-2 and TRBJ1-5, reads GAGVSQSPSNKVTEKGKDVELRCDPISGHTALYWYRQSLGQGLEFLIYFQGNSAPDKSGLPSDRFSAERTGGSVSTLTIQRTQQEDSAVYLCASSQDRGEPQHFGDGTRLSIL.

This rearrangement joins TRBV27 to TRBJ1-2, with 8 nucleotides matching TRBD1. With 3 bases clipped from V and 2 bases from J, the junction kept 2 bases outside the gene matches. This CDR3 comprises 14 residues. Per germline, CDR1 MNHEY and CDR2 SMNVEV (reference sequence). The CDR3 loop reads CASSFRTGNYGYTF. CDR3 sequence (DNA): TGTGCCAGCAGTTTCCGGACAGGGAACTATGGCTACACCTTC.

CDR3: CASRKGVYSNQPQHF. The CDR3 DNA reads TGTGCCAGCAGAAAGGGAGTTTATAGCAATCAGCCCCAGCATTTT. The chain carries TRBV6-5 and TRBJ1-5; D unresolved. CDR3 length equals 15 residues. Between the trimmed V and J ends, which lost 6 bases and 0 bases, there was a span of 12 bases. Germline V gene data show CDR1 as MNHEY and CDR2 as SVGAGI.

The chain employs TRBV7-2 and TRBJ1-6, with D uncertain. Deletions cut 1 base from V and 9 bases from J, with 4 bases between. The CDR3 totals 12 residues. Germline CDR1 SGHTA, CDR2 FQGNSA. The DNA of the CDR3 is TGTGCCAGCAGCTTAGAGGGTTCACCCCTCCACTTT. Protein product: CASSLEGSPLHF. The variable domain in full, with the rest retrieved from reference TRBV7-2 and TRBJ1-6, is GAGVSQSPSNKVTEKGKDVELRCDPISGHTALYWYRQSLGQGLEFLIYFQGNSAPDKSGLPSDRFSAERTGGSVSTLTIQRTQQEDSAVYLCASSLEGSPLHFGNGTRLTVT.

The rearrangement links TRBV28 to TRBJ2-1; the D gene is possibly TRBD2 (6 bases). This CDR3 is built from 14 residues. CDR1 MDHEN and CDR2 SYDVKM come from the germline V gene. V was clipped by 6 bases and J by 7 bases, with 16 bases between them. The CDR3 bases are TGTGCCAGCAGCCCCGGGGGTCGGGAGAATGAGCAGTTCTTC. Encoded protein: CASSPGGRENEQFF.

V is TRBV10-3 and J is TRBJ1-5; no definite D call. The ends were cut back, 4 bases at V and 6 bases at J, with 16 bases in the middle. The CDR3 has 15 amino acids. CDR1 and CDR2 (germline): ENHRY, SYGVKD. CDR3 bases: TGTGCCATCAGTGGCGAGGGAGTGGAGGTTCAGCCCCAGCATTTT. Encoded protein: CAISGEGVEVQPQHF.

This chain links TRBV4-3 with TRBJ1-2; TRBD1 agrees at 8 bases. Trimming took 4 bases from V and 4 from J; bases not matched to a gene: 8. CDR3 length equals 15 residues. CDR1 and CDR2 (germline): LGHNA, YSLEER. The CDR3 coding sequence is TGCGCCAGCAGCCGAGATGGACAGGGCAGCTATGGCTACACCTTC. The encoded protein is CASSRDGQGSYGYTF.

This chain joins TRBV20-1 and TRBJ2-7; D not certain. Trimming stripped 2 bases from V and 4 bases from J, with 6 bases between. The CDR3 covers 11 residues. CDR1 and CDR2 from the germline V gene are DFQATT and SNEGSKA (reference sequence). The CDR3 DNA reads as TGCAGTGCTAGAACGCGATACGAGCAGTACTTC. Protein: CSARTRYEQYF.

The V and J genes are TRBV7-6 and TRBJ2-5, with TRBD1 as a possible D gene (6 bases). Germline loops: CDR1 SGHVS, CDR2 FNYEAQ. This CDR3 is 16 amino acids long. Trimming shortened V by 1 base and J by 4 bases, and 16 bases separated the two germline ends. CDR3 amino acids: CASSLVLGAPGETQYF. Written as DNA, the CDR3 is TGTGCCAGCAGCTTAGTGTTGGGGGCGCCGGGAGAGACCCAGTACTTC. The full variable domain, rest sourced from reference TRBV7-6 and TRBJ2-5, is GAGVSQSPRYKVTKRGQDVALRCDPISGHVSLYWYRQALGQGPEFLTYFNYEAQQDKSGLPNDRFSAERPEGSISTLTIQRTEQRDSAMYRCASSLVLGAPGETQYFGPGTRLLVL.

The chain combines TRBV28 with TRBJ1-4; TRBD1 agrees at 7 bases. This CDR3 has 15 residues. V was pared by 6 bases and J by 4 bases, with 8 bases of the junction left unmatched. Germline V lookup: CDR1 MDHEN, CDR2 SYDVKM. The CDR3 DNA reads TGTGCCAGCAGGGGGACAGCCTTCTTTAATGAAAAACTGTTTTTT. This sequence encodes CASRGTAFFNEKLFF.

The chain links TRBV5-1 to TRBJ1-2; 9 positions match TRBD1. There are 16 residues in the CDR3. Germline trimming cut 0 bases from V and 5 bases from J; bases unmatched to any gene: 8. From germline, CDR1 is SGHRS and CDR2 YFSETQ. For the CDR3, the DNA is TGCGCCAGCAGCTTGGACTCGACAGGGGGTGGGTATGGCTACACCTTC. As protein: CASSLDSTGGGYGYTF.

The chain recombines TRBV6-1 with TRBJ1-1, with D perhaps TRBD1 (6 bases). The CDR3 sequence is 13 residues long. Germline values: CDR1 MNHNS, CDR2 SASEGT. Trimming removed 7 bases at V and 1 base at J, with 10 bases between. CDR3 loop: CASTGTPNTEAFF. The CDR3 region has the DNA TGTGCCAGCACCGGGACACCGAACACTGAAGCTTTCTTT.

The chain couples TRBV7-9 to TRBJ2-7; 9 bases are shared with TRBD1. The J segment lost 4 bases and the V segment lost 1 base, leaving 5 bases of the junction unmatched. CDR3 length equals 15 residues. Per the germline V gene, CDR1 is SEHNR and CDR2 is FQNEAQ (reference sequence). The CDR3 nucleotides are TGTGCCAGCAGCTTAGGGACAGGGGCGGATTACGAGCAGTACTTC. The encoded protein is CASSLGTGADYEQYF.

The V and J genes are TRBV6-5 and TRBJ2-7, with D possibly TRBD1 on 6 matching bases. The CDR3 sequence is 11 residues long. V gave up 2 bases and J gave up 9 bases, with 8 bases separating them. Germline assignment: CDR1 MNHEY and CDR2 SVGAGI. The CDR3: CASSYQGGQYF. The CDR3 coding sequence is TGTGCCAGCAGTTACCAAGGGGGGCAGTACTTC.

The CDR3 loop is CASSLVDNGLRSNQPQHF. In DNA, the CDR3 is TGTGCCAGCAGCTTAGTAGATAATGGGTTAAGAAGCAATCAGCCCCAGCATTTT. This chain connects TRBV11-3 to TRBJ1-5; D is ambiguous. Germline V gene lookup returns CDR1 SGHNT and CDR2 YENEEA. The germline V and J ends were trimmed by 1 base and 1 base, with 17 bases remaining between them. The CDR3 totals 18 residues.